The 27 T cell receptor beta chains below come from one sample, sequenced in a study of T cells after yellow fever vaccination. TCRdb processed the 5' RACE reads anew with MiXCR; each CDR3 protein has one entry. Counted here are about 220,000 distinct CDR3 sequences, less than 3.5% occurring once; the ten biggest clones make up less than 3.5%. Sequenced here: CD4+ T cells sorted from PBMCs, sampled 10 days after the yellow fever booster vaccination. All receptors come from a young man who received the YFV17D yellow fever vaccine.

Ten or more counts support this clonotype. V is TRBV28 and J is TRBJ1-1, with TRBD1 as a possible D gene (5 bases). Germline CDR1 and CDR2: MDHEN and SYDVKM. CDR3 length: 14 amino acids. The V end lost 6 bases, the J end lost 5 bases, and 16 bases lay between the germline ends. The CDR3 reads CASRPGQSRTEAFF. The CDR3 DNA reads TGTGCCAGCAGACCAGGGCAGTCGAGGACTGAAGCTTTCTTT.

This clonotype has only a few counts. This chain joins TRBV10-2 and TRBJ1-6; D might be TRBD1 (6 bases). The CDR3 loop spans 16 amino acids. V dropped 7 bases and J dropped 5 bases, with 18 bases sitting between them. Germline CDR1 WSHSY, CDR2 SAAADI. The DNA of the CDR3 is TGCGCCAGCACGGGCCGTACAGGGCCAGATAATTCACCCCTCCACTTT. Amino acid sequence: CASTGRTGPDNSPLHF.

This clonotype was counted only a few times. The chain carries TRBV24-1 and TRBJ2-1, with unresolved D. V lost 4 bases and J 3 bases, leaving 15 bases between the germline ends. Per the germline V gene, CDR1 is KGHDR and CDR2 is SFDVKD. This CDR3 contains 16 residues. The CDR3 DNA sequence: TGTGCCACCAGTGACCCCGGTGGGGAAAGCTACAATGAGCAGTTCTTC. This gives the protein CATSDPGGESYNEQFF.

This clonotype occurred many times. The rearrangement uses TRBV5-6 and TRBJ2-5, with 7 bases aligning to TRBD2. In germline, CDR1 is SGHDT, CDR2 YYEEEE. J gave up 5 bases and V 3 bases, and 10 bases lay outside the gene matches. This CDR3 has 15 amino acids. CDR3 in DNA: TGTGCCAGCAGCTGGGGGGGACCCCGCGTGGAGACCCAGTACTTC. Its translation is CASSWGGPRVETQYF.

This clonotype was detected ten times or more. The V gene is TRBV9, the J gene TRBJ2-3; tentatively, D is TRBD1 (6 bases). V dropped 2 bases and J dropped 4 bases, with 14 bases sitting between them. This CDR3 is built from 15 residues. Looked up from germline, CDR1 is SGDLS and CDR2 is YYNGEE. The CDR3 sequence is CASSVQQGPPDTQYF. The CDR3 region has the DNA TGTGCCAGCAGCGTCCAACAGGGACCCCCAGATACGCAGTATTTT.

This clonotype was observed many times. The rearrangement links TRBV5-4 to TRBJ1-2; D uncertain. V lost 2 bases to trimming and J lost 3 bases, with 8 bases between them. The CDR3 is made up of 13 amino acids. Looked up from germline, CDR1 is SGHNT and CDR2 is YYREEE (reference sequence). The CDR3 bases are TGTGCCAGCAGCTTCGGACCCGACTATGGCTACACCTTC. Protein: CASSFGPDYGYTF.

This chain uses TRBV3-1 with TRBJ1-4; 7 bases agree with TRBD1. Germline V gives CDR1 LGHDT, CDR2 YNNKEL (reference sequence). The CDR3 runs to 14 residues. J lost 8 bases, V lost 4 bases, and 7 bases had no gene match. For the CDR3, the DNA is TGTGCCAGCAGCCGCCGACAGGGTGGGGAAAAACTGTTTTTT. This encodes CASSRRQGGEKLFF.

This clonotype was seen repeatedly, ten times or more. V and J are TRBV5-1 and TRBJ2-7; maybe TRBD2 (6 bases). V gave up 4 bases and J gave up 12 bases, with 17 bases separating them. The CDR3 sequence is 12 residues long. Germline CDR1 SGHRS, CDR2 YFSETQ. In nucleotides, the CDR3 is TGCGCCAGCAGCCCGGACTATACCCGGTGGTACGTC. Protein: CASSPDYTRWYV.

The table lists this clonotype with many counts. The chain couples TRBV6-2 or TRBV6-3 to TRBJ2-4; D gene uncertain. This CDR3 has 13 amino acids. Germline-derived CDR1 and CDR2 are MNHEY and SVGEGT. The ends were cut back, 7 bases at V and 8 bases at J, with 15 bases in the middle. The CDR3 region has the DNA TGTGCCAGCACCCCGAGATTGGTGGACATTCAGTACTTC. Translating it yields CASTPRLVDIQYF.

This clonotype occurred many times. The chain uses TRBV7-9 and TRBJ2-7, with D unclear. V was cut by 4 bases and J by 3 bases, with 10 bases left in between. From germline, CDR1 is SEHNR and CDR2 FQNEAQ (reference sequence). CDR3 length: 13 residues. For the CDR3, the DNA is TGTGCCAGCAGCTCCGGATCCATCTACGAGCAGTACGTC. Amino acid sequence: CASSSGSIYEQYV.

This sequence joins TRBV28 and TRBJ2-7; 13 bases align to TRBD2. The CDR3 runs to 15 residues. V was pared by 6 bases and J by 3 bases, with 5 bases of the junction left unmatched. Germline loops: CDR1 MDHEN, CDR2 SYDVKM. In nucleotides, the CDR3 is TGTGCCAGCAGCTCACTAGCGGGGGGGCTCTACGAGCAGTACGTC. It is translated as CASSSLAGGLYEQYV.

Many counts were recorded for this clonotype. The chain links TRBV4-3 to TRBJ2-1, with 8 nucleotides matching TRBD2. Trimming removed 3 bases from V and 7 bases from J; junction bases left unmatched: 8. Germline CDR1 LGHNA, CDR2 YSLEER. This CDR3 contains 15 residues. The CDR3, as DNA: TGCGCCAGCAGCCAGCCCAGCGGGGGTAGGAATGAGCAGTTCTTC. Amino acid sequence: CASSQPSGGRNEQFF.

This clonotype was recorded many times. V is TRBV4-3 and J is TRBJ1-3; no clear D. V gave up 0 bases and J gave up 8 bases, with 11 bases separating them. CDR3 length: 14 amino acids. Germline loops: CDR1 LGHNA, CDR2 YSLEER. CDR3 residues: CASSQDLRVHTIYF. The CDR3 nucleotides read TGCGCCAGCAGCCAAGATCTACGGGTGCACACCATATATTTT.

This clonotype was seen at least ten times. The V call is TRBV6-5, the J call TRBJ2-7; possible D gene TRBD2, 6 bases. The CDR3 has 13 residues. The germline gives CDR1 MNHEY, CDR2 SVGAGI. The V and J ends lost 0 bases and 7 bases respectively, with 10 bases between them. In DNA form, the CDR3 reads TGTGCCAGCAGTTACTCGGGACTGGGAGAGCAGTACGTC. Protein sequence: CASSYSGLGEQYV.

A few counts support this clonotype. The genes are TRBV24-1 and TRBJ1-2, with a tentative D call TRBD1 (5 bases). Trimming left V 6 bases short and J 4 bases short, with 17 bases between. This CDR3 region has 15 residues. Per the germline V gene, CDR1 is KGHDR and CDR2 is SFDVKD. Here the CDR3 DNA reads TGTGCCACCAGTCAACCTACGGGGGTTGGCTATGGCTACACCTTC. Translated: CATSQPTGVGYGYTF.

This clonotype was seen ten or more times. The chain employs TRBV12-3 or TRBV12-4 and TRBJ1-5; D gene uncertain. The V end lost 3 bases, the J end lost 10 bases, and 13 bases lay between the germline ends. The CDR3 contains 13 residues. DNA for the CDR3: TGTGCCAGCAGTTTGTTCCGCTTAGGACCCCAGCATTTT. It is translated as CASSLFRLGPQHF.

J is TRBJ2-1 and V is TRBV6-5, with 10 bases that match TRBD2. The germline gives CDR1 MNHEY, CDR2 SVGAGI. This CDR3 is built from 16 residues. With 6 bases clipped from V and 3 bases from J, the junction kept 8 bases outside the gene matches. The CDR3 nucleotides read TGTGCCAGCAGCTCAATTAGCGGGGGGAACTACAATGAGCAGTTCTTC. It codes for CASSSISGGNYNEQFF.

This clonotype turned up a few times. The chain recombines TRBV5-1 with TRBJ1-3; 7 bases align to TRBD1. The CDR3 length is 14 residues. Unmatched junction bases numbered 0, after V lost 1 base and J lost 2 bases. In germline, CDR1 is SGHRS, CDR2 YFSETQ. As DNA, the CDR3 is TGCGCCAGCAGCTTGACAGGGGCTGGAAACACCATATATTTT. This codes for CASSLTGAGNTIYF.

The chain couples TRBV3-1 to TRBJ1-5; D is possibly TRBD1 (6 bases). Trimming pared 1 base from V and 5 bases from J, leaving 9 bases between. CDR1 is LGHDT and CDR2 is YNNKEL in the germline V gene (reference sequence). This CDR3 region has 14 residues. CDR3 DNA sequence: TGTGCCAGCAGCCAAGGGGGGGCCTATCAGCCCCAGCATTTT. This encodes CASSQGGAYQPQHF.

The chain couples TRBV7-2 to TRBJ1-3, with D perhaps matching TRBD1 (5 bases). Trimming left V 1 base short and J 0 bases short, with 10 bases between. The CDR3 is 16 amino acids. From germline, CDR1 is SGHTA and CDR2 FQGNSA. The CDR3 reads CASSLVGRDSGNTIYF. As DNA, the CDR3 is TGTGCCAGCAGCTTAGTGGGGCGGGACTCTGGAAACACCATATATTTT.

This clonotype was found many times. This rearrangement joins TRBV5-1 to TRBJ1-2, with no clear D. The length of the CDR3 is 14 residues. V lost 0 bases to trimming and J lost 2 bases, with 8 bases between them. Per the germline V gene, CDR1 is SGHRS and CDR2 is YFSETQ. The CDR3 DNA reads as TGCGCCAGCAGCTTGGAAGCCAGAAACTATGGCTACACCTTC. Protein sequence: CASSLEARNYGYTF.

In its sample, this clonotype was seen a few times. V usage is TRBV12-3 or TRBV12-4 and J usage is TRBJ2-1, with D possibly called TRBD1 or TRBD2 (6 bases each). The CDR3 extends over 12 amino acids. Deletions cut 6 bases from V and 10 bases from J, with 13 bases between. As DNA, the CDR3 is TGTGCCAGCAGCCCGGGGGCTAGGGAGCAGTTCTTC. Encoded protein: CASSPGAREQFF.

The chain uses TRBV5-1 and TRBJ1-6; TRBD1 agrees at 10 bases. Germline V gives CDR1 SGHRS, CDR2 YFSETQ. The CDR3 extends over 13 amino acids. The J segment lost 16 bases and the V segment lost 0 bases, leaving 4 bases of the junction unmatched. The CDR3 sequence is CASSLEGQGTLHF. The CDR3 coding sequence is TGCGCCAGCAGCTTGGAGGGACAGGGGACACTCCACTTT.

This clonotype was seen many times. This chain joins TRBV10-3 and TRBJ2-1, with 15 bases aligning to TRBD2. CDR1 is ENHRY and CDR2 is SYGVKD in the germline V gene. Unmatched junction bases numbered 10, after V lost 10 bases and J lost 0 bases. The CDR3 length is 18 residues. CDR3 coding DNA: TGTGCCACCGCCGGGACTAGCGGGGGGTCGAGCTCCTACAATGAGCAGTTCTTC. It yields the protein CATAGTSGGSSSYNEQFF.

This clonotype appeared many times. This chain's CDR3 is CASSQVRQGDYEQYF. Here the CDR3 DNA reads TGCGCCAGCAGCCAAGTACGACAGGGGGACTACGAGCAGTACTTC. The chain couples TRBV4-3 to TRBJ2-7; TRBD1 matches at 9 bases. V was clipped by 1 base and J by 3 bases; unmatched bases: 4. The CDR3 has 15 residues. CDR1 LGHNA and CDR2 YSLEER come from the germline V gene.

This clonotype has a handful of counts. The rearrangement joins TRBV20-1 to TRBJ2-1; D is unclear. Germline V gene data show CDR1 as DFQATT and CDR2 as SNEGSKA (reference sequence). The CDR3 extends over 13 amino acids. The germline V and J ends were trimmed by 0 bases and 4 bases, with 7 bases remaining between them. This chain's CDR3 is CSARDPAYNEQFF. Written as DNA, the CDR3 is TGCAGTGCTAGAGATCCAGCGTACAATGAGCAGTTCTTC.

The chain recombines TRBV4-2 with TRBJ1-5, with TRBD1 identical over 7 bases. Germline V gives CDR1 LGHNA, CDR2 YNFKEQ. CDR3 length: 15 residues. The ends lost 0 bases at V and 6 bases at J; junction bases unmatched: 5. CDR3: CASSQEEGAGQPQHF. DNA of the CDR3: TGTGCCAGCAGCCAAGAGGAGGGGGCGGGTCAGCCCCAGCATTTT.